Listed here are 23 T cell receptor beta chains from one sample, sequenced in a study of CD8 T cells in ankylosing spondylitis. Study-level findings and limits: Roughly 8 highly homologous variants made up a TCR beta motif, and this motif appeared characteristic of ankylosing spondylitis blood.

TCRdb fed the 5' RACE reads into MiXCR, producing one record per CDR3 protein. The repertoire holds 700,000 to 850,000 distinct CDR3 sequences, with 12% as singletons. Which antigens these TCRs recognize remains unknown. The source material was blood, either unsorted or a sorted T cell fraction (not recorded which). The receptor set was obtained from a male donor with ankylosing spondylitis.

This chain uses TRBV20-1 with TRBJ2-3; 7 bases map to TRBD2. Trimming took 6 bases from V and 6 from J; bases not matched to a gene: 9. CDR1 and CDR2 from the germline V gene are DFQATT and SNEGSKA (reference sequence). This CDR3 is built from 13 residues. This chain's CDR3 is CSAEWGGADTQYF. DNA for the CDR3: TGCAGTGCCGAATGGGGGGGAGCGGATACGCAGTATTTT.

The chain uses TRBV10-3 and TRBJ2-4; 8 bases agree with TRBD1. V trimming: 7 bases; J trimming: 3 bases; junction bases outside the gene matches: 23. Germline CDR1 is ENHRY and CDR2 is SYGVKD. The CDR3 extends over 20 amino acids. CDR3 sequence: CAINPGVGQGLVGGKNIQYF. Here the CDR3 DNA reads TGTGCCATCAACCCGGGCGTAGGACAGGGTTTAGTTGGAGGCAAAAACATTCAGTACTTC.

In this sample, this clonotype turned up many times. The rearrangement links TRBV7-2 to TRBJ2-5, with 13 bases that match TRBD2. V dropped 5 bases and J dropped 4; count of bases not matched to a gene: 7. The CDR3 extends over 16 amino acids. The V gene's germline CDR1 is SGHTA and CDR2 FQGNSA. The DNA of the CDR3 is TGTGCCAGCAGCCGACGGACTAGCGGGGGAGGAGAGACCCAGTACTTC. Translation: CASSRRTSGGGETQYF.

The chain recombines TRBV20-1 with TRBJ1-4; 7 bases match TRBD1. The CDR3 is 13 amino acids. Germline CDR1 is DFQATT and CDR2 is SNEGSKA (reference sequence). J gave up 8 bases and V 3 bases, and 6 bases lay outside the gene matches. The CDR3 DNA is TGCAGTGCTAGTACAGGGGTGGAGGAAAAACTGTTTTTT. Its protein is CSASTGVEEKLFF.

This chain connects TRBV7-9 to TRBJ2-5, with D hard to call. Trimming removed 5 bases from V and 5 bases from J, with 9 bases in between. Germline V gives CDR1 SEHNR, CDR2 FQNEAQ (reference sequence). The CDR3 has 12 residues. The CDR3 nucleotides read TGTGCCAGCAGCCCCCAGAGCGAGACCCAGTACTTC. Protein product: CASSPQSETQYF.

This clonotype has ten or more counts. CDR3 DNA sequence: TGTGCCAGCAGCTTAGCGTTCCTAGATACGCAGTATTTT. Translating gives CASSLAFLDTQYF. The chain is built from TRBV7-2 and TRBJ2-3; D ambiguous. The germline V gene encodes CDR1 SGHTA and CDR2 FQGNSA. The CDR3 is 13 amino acids. V was pared by 0 bases and J by 5 bases, with 6 bases between.

The V and J genes are TRBV24-1 and TRBJ2-3; 8 positions agree with TRBD2. The CDR3 covers 15 residues. Trimming removed 2 bases from V and 4 bases from J; junction bases left unmatched: 4. Germline V lookup: CDR1 KGHDR, CDR2 SFDVKD. DNA for the CDR3: TGTGCCACCAGTGATTCCGGGACTAGAGCAGATACGCAGTATTTT. Protein: CATSDSGTRADTQYF.

The rearrangement uses TRBV29-1 and TRBJ2-4, with 9 bases aligning to TRBD1. The CDR3 totals 11 residues. Germline CDR1 reads SQVTM; CDR2 reads ANQGSEA. Losses at the gene ends were 7 bases for V and 14 bases for J; bases not matched to a gene: 9. The CDR3 reads CSGAGTGHEYF. The CDR3 nucleotides read TGCAGCGGAGCCGGGACAGGGCATGAGTACTTC.

The CDR3 DNA reads TGTGCCAGCAGCCTGGATGGGGGGTTGATGTACGAGCAGTACTTC. Its translation is CASSLDGGLMYEQYF. The chain links TRBV2 to TRBJ2-7; D might be TRBD2 (6 bases). The ends were cut back, 6 bases at V and 4 bases at J, with 19 bases in the middle. The CDR3 is 15 amino acids. Germline lookup yields CDR1 SNHLY and CDR2 FYNNEI. Looking up the rest from reference TRBV2 and TRBJ2-7 gives the full variable domain: EPEVTQTPSHQVTQMGQEVILRCVPISNHLYFYWYRQILGQKVEFLVSFYNNEISEKSEIFDDQFSVERPDGSNFTLKIRSTKLEDSAMYFCASSLDGGLMYEQYFGPGTRLTVT.

The genes are TRBV6-1 and TRBJ1-1; maybe TRBD1 (6 bases). CDR3 length equals 13 residues. Trimming stripped 6 bases from V and 4 bases from J, with 12 bases between. Germline values: CDR1 MNHNS, CDR2 SASEGT. For the CDR3, the DNA is TGTGCCAGCAGGACCACAGGGTTCACTGAAGCTTTCTTT. This encodes CASRTTGFTEAFF.

This clonotype appeared a few times. This chain's CDR3 is CASRRTGETQYF. The CDR3 nucleotides read TGTGCCAGCAGAAGGACAGGAGAGACCCAGTACTTC. The chain is built from TRBV28 and TRBJ2-5; 7 bases match TRBD1. The CDR3 has 12 residues. The ends lost 6 bases at V and 4 bases at J; junction bases unmatched: 2. From germline, CDR1 is MDHEN and CDR2 SYDVKM.

The chain is built from TRBV18 and TRBJ2-1; possible D gene TRBD2, 5 bases. This CDR3 comprises 13 residues. Germline V gene data show CDR1 as KGHSH and CDR2 as LQKENI. The ends were cut back, 0 bases at V and 8 bases at J, with 8 bases in the middle. The CDR3 here is CASSPPGADEQFF. Written as DNA, the CDR3 is TGTGCCAGCTCACCACCGGGAGCGGATGAGCAGTTCTTC.

This clonotype was picked up a small number of times. The V and J genes are TRBV5-5 and TRBJ2-1; 7 nucleotides match TRBD2. Germline CDR1 reads SGHKS; CDR2 reads YYEKEE (reference sequence). This CDR3 has 17 residues. Trimming at V came to 0 bases and at J to 0 bases, leaving 6 bases not matched to a gene. As DNA, the CDR3 is TGTGCCAGCAGCTTGGTTCTAGCGGTTAGCTCCTACAATGAGCAGTTCTTC. This encodes CASSLVLAVSSYNEQFF.

Concerning this clonotype: One end of the junction is discordant with germline, which a read error may explain. This chain connects TRBV28 to TRBJ2-7; D ambiguous. This CDR3 spans 13 amino acids. Germline CDR1 reads MDHEN; CDR2 reads SYDVKM. In nucleotides, the CDR3 is TGTACCAGCAGTTACGCGCAGCTGTACGAGCAGTACTTC. Encoded protein: CTSSYAQLYEQYF.

The chain couples TRBV5-1 to TRBJ1-6; D may be TRBD1 (5 bases). In germline, CDR1 is SGHRS, CDR2 YFSETQ. The CDR3 totals 15 residues. V was cut by 0 bases and J by 5 bases, with 9 bases left in between. The CDR3 spells CASSLGRGDNSPLHF. CDR3 bases: TGCGCCAGCAGCTTGGGACGGGGCGATAATTCACCCCTCCACTTT.

This chain connects TRBV5-1 to TRBJ2-3, with D unclear. CDR1 SGHRS and CDR2 YFSETQ come from the germline V gene. V lost 0 bases and J 1 base, leaving 9 bases between the germline ends. CDR3 length equals 15 residues. The CDR3 region is CASSLAWGRTDTQYF. CDR3 bases: TGCGCCAGCAGCTTGGCCTGGGGTCGCACAGATACGCAGTATTTT.

This clonotype showed up just a few times. The chain carries TRBV7-9 and TRBJ2-1; 7 bases line up with TRBD2. The CDR3 has 15 residues. CDR1 SEHNR and CDR2 FQNEAQ come from the germline V gene (reference sequence). V shed 2 bases and J 7 bases; nucleotides not matched to a gene: 8. Here the CDR3 reads CASSLSGIRTNEQFF. CDR3 coding DNA: TGTGCCAGCAGCTTAAGCGGGATAAGGACGAATGAGCAGTTCTTC.

In this sample, this clonotype turned up many times. This chain links TRBV20-1 with TRBJ2-7, with D perhaps given as TRBD1 or TRBD2 (5 bases each). With 0 bases removed from V and 3 bases from J, the gap between germline ends came to 12 bases. Germline V lookup: CDR1 DFQATT, CDR2 SNEGSKA (reference sequence). The CDR3 extends over 14 amino acids. The CDR3 is CSARDPGTFYEQYF. The CDR3 DNA reads TGCAGTGCTAGAGATCCCGGGACCTTCTACGAGCAGTACTTC.

This clonotype appeared many times. V usage is TRBV10-3 and J usage is TRBJ2-1; D is ambiguous. Germline V lookup: CDR1 ENHRY, CDR2 SYGVKD. V was trimmed by 4 bases and J by 4 bases, leaving 11 bases between them. The CDR3 has 14 residues. The CDR3 nucleotides read TGTGCCATCAGTGGGCAGATAAGTTACAATGAGCAGTTCTTC. Translating gives CAISGQISYNEQFF.

This clonotype has only a few counts. The chain joins TRBV12-3 or TRBV12-4 to TRBJ1-2; no definite D call. V gave up 2 bases and J gave up 1 base, with 8 bases separating them. This CDR3 has 14 residues. The CDR3 sequence: CASSLRVRNYGYTF. The CDR3 DNA reads TGTGCCAGCAGTTTAAGGGTCCGTAACTATGGCTACACCTTC.

This chain links TRBV18 with TRBJ1-6; D is perhaps TRBD1 (5 bases). This CDR3 has 15 amino acids. Germline lookup yields CDR1 KGHSH and CDR2 LQKENI. V lost 4 bases and J lost 5, with 12 bases in between. The CDR3 nucleotides read TGTGCCAGCTCACGCCGGGACGGTGATAATTCACCCCTCCACTTT. It specifies CASSRRDGDNSPLHF. The whole variable domain, filled in from reference TRBV18 and TRBJ1-6, reads NAGVMQNPRHLVRRRGQEARLRCSPMKGHSHVYWYRQLPEEGLKFMVYLQKENIIDESGMPKERFSAEFPKEGPSILRIQQVVRGDSAAYFCASSRRDGDNSPLHFGNGTRLTVT.

This clonotype occurred a few times. The chain recombines TRBV3-1 with TRBJ1-1, with no clear D. CDR3 length: 14 residues. V was pared by 3 bases and J by 5 bases, with 13 bases between. CDR1 is LGHDT, CDR2 YNNKEL, per germline (reference sequence). CDR3 sequence: CASSQWTLSTEAFF. The DNA for the CDR3 is TGTGCCAGCAGCCAGTGGACCTTATCTACTGAAGCTTTCTTT.

The chain recombines TRBV4-2 with TRBJ1-3; 7 positions agree with TRBD1. This CDR3 is 15 amino acids long. V was pared by 6 bases and J by 1 base, with 6 bases of the junction left unmatched. The germline V gene encodes CDR1 LGHNA and CDR2 YNFKEQ. Here the CDR3 reads CASRLTGVSGNTIYF. The CDR3, as DNA: TGTGCCAGCAGACTTACAGGGGTATCTGGAAACACCATATATTTT.